This TCR beta chain is from a study of OX40 agonist ivuxolimab in advanced cancers. Looking at the study overall: Patients receiving dose escalation had hepatocellular carcinoma, melanoma, renal cell or head and neck cancer.

Systemic immunosuppression or a history of autoimmune disease excluded patients. Overall study findings and caveats: At 0.1 to 3.0 mg/kg, clonal expansion of CD4+ and CD8+ blood T cells had occurred by week 6.

TCRdb's table, derived via immunoSEQ multiplex PCR, lists solely in-frame clones and lacks some. Counted here are 70,000 to 90,000 clones, around 81% occurring once; the ten biggest clones make up 1.5% to 2%. The germline CDR1 and CDR2 sequences are MNHNS and SASEGT. The CDR3 length is 14 residues. The germline V and J ends were trimmed by 5 bases and 0 bases, with 11 bases remaining between them. Of note for this clone: Its target is not known.

The chain carries TRBV6-1 and TRBJ2-7; D might be TRBD2 (5 bases). The TCR was taken from an adult with an advanced solid tumor such as melanoma, head and neck, liver or kidney cancer. The material was CD4+ or CD8+ T cells sorted from blood, obtained in a trial of the OX40 agonist ivuxolimab. The CDR3 spells CASSLGRSSYEQYF. CDR3 DNA: TGTGCCAGCAGTTTGGGGAGAAGCTCCTACGAGCAGTACTTC.